A selection of T cell receptor beta chains follows, all from one sample in a study of cytomegalovirus exposure and HLA in healthy donors. The method was immunoSEQ multiplex PCR; TCRdb's version includes in-frame clones alone and lacks a portion of them. The sample holds 150,000 to 180,000 clones; about 80% are singletons and the top ten take under 4.5%. The sample consisted of PBMCs. The receptors shown here come from a woman aged 40-49 years in good health and CMV-seronegative. Both conserved end residues are part of each CDR3. A D gene is named only where the DNA matches it firmly. Expanded clones get a size class; other rows say once, few or many, or leave the size out.

abundance,d_gene,v_gene,j_gene,CDR3aa,CDR3nt
once,TRBD1,TRBV2,TRBJ1-5,CASSEQGGDQPQHF,TGTGCCAGCAGCGAACAGGGGGGAGATCAGCCCCAGCATTTT
NA,NA,TRBV10-3,TRBJ1-6,CAISMTSEDSPLHF,TGTGCCATCAGTATGACAAGTGAAGATTCACCCCTCCACTTT
NA,NA,TRBV6-5,TRBJ2-3,CASSYGHRSDTQYF,TGTGCCAGCAGTTACGGCCATCGTTCAGATACGCAGTATTTT
NA,NA,TRBV10-3,TRBJ1-1,CAISEAAGPLAEAFF,TGTGCCATCAGTGAGGCAGCAGGGCCCCTCGCTGAAGCTTTCTTT
NA,TRBD2,TRBV4-2,TRBJ2-1,CASSATSGRALTYNEQFF,TGTGCCAGCAGCGCCACTAGCGGGAGGGCTCTCACCTACAATGAGCAGTTCTTC
NA,NA,TRBV7-9,TRBJ2-1,CASSLVSQNNEQFF,TGTGCCAGCAGCTTAGTGTCACAGAACAATGAGCAGTTCTTC
NA,NA,TRBV19,TRBJ1-3,CASSASGAAGNTIYF,TGTGCCAGTAGTGCCAGTGGGGCAGCTGGAAACACCATATATTTT
once,NA,TRBV27,TRBJ2-6,CASSFAIQAGGANVLTF,TGTGCCAGCAGTTTCGCCATTCAGGCGGGTGGGGCCAACGTCCTGACTTTC
NA,TRBD1,TRBV4-1,TRBJ1-2,CASSQVRGTGKRSWGYTF,TGCGCCAGCAGCCAAGTGAGAGGGACAGGGAAAAGGAGCTGGGGCTACACCTTC
NA,TRBD1,TRBV5-4,TRBJ2-7,CASSHRDRDYEQYF,TGTGCCAGCAGCCACCGGGACAGGGACTACGAGCAGTACTTC
NA,NA,TRBV5-1,TRBJ1-1,CASSLLSLGDTEAFF,TGCGCCAGCAGCTTATTATCCCTAGGGGACACTGAAGCTTTCTTT
NA,NA,TRBV10-2,TRBJ2-7,CASERRDSYEQYF,TGCGCCAGCGAGAGGCGGGATTCCTACGAGCAGTACTTC
NA,NA,TRBV5-4,TRBJ2-1,CASSRDNYAREQFF,TGTGCCAGCAGCAGGGACAATTACGCCCGCGAGCAGTTCTTC
NA,NA,TRBV6-6,TRBJ2-2,CASNPLGSSTGELFF,TGTGCCAGCAACCCCTTGGGCTCGAGCACCGGGGAGCTGTTTTTT
NA,TRBD1,TRBV7-9,TRBJ2-5,CASDRGKASETQYF,TGTGCCAGTGACAGGGGGAAAGCTAGCGAGACCCAGTACTTC
few,NA,TRBV7-9,TRBJ2-1,CASSLYPNSYNEQFF,TGTGCCAGCAGCTTATACCCTAACTCCTACAATGAGCAGTTCTTC
NA,TRBD2,TRBV25-1,TRBJ2-7,CASSEYILRLANSYEQYF,TGTGCCAGCAGTGAATATATTCTTAGACTAGCGAACTCCTACGAGCAGTACTTC
once,TRBD1,TRBV28,TRBJ2-7,CASQTGQPSYEQYF,TGTGCCAGCCAAACGGGACAGCCCTCCTACGAGCAGTACTTC
few,NA,TRBV5-1,TRBJ2-7,CASSLGGDLGDEQYF,TGCGCCAGCAGCTTGGGGGGCGACTTGGGCGACGAGCAGTACTTC
NA,TRBD1,TRBV19,TRBJ2-5,CASSIQGTGARYF,TGTGCCAGTAGTATTCAGGGGACAGGGGCTCGGTACTTC
NA,TRBD1,TRBV10-2,TRBJ1-2,CASSESGTAYDYGYTF,TGCGCCAGCAGTGAGTCCGGGACAGCCTATGACTATGGCTACACCTTC
NA,TRBD1,TRBV10-3,TRBJ1-2,CAISGGTENYGYTF,TGTGCCATCAGTGGGGGGACAGAAAACTATGGCTACACCTTC
NA,TRBD1,TRBV27,TRBJ1-4,CASSRSTGGGEKLFF,TGTGCCAGCAGTCGATCGACAGGGGGGGGTGAAAAACTGTTTTTT
NA,NA,TRBV7-2,TRBJ2-6,CASSLSGAGANVLTF,TGTGCCAGCAGCTTATCGGGGGCTGGGGCCAACGTCCTGACTTTC
NA,NA,TRBV5-4,TRBJ1-2,CASSSPAQGDYGYTF,TGTGCCAGCAGCTCGCCGGCCCAGGGTGACTATGGCTACACCTTC
few,NA,TRBV5-4,TRBJ2-7,CASSLAGRSRTYEQYF,TGTGCCAGCAGCTTGGCAGGCCGGTCTCGGACCTACGAGCAGTACTTC
few,TRBD1,TRBV4-2,TRBJ1-2,CASSPGPDRNYGYTF,TGTGCCAGCAGCCCCGGCCCGGACAGGAACTATGGCTACACCTTC
NA,TRBD1,TRBV6-6,TRBJ2-7,CASSLDRAYEQYF,TGTGCCAGCAGCCTAGACAGGGCCTACGAGCAGTACTTC
NA,NA,TRBV30,TRBJ2-3,CAWSVQGTSTDTQYF,TGTGCCTGGAGTGTACAGGGGACTAGCACAGATACGCAGTATTTT
NA,NA,TRBV5-5,TRBJ1-2,CASSHGAGPDYGYTF,TGTGCCAGCAGCCATGGGGCAGGGCCAGACTATGGCTACACCTTC
NA,TRBD2,TRBV29-1,TRBJ2-7,CSGTSGYEQYF,TGCAGCGGGACTAGCGGCTACGAGCAGTACTTC
NA,NA,TRBV7-8,TRBJ1-2,CASSAMGTFPGNGYTF,TGTGCCAGCAGCGCCATGGGGACATTCCCAGGAAATGGCTACACCTTC
NA,TRBD1,TRBV18,TRBJ1-2,CASTKQGVPYGYTF,TGTGCCAGCACAAAACAGGGGGTGCCATATGGCTACACCTTC
NA,NA,TRBV7-2,TRBJ2-1,CASSGASYNEQFF,TGTGCCAGCAGCGGGGCTAGCTACAATGAGCAGTTCTTC
few,NA,TRBV6-4,TRBJ2-1,CASSDSPDTTNEQFF,TGTGCCAGCAGTGACTCGCCTGATACTACCAATGAGCAGTTCTTC
once,TRBD1,TRBV11-3,TRBJ1-2,CASSPLAGGNYGYTF,TGTGCCAGCAGCCCCCTAGCAGGGGGAAACTATGGCTACACCTTC
large,NA,TRBV6-1,TRBJ2-3,CASRREGGSTDTQYF,TGTGCCAGCAGAAGGGAGGGGGGCAGCACAGATACGCAGTATTTT
NA,TRBD1,TRBV4-2,TRBJ2-2,CASSRRGTGNTGELFF,TGTGCCAGCAGCCGTCGGGGGACAGGGAACACCGGGGAGCTGTTTTTT
NA,NA,TRBV10-2,TRBJ1-2,CASSESTSSKGHGYTF,TGCGCCAGCAGTGAGTCGACTTCCTCCAAGGGGCACGGCTACACCTTC
NA,TRBD1,TRBV28,TRBJ1-4,CASSYRGVGEKLFF,TGTGCCAGCAGTTACAGGGGCGTGGGTGAAAAACTGTTTTTT
NA,TRBD1,TRBV6-5,TRBJ2-7,CASALTGTGVYEQYF,TGTGCCAGCGCATTGACCGGGACAGGGGTCTACGAGCAGTACTTC
once,NA,TRBV28,TRBJ1-6,CASSFEGSSPLHF,TGTGCCAGCAGTTTTGAAGGGAGTTCACCCCTCCACTTT
NA,TRBD1,TRBV28,TRBJ2-2,CASCLGQGDGELFF,TGTGCCAGCTGCCTCGGACAGGGGGACGGGGAGCTGTTTTTT
NA,NA,TRBV7-9,TRBJ1-2,CASSSEVPWAGYGYTF,TGTGCCAGCAGCTCCGAGGTTCCGTGGGCGGGCTATGGCTACACCTTC
few,NA,TRBV5-1,TRBJ1-5,CASSPAGSSNQPQHF,TGCGCCAGCAGCCCGGCGGGGAGCAGCAATCAGCCCCAGCATTTT
few,NA,TRBV19,TRBJ2-3,CASSIAGSTDTQYF,TGTGCCAGTAGTATTGCGGGAAGCACAGATACGCAGTATTTT
NA,NA,TRBV11-2,TRBJ2-7,CASSSPGRTAYEQYF,TGTGCCAGCAGCTCGCCCGGTCGGACAGCTTACGAGCAGTACTTC
NA,NA,TRBV5-4,TRBJ1-2,CASSVAGLRGYTF,TGTGCCAGCAGCGTCGCAGGACTTCGGGGCTACACCTTC
NA,NA,TRBV9,TRBJ1-1,CASSTGVNTEAFF,TGTGCCAGCAGCACGGGAGTTAACACTGAAGCTTTCTTT